This T cell receptor beta chain stems from a study of beta chain features in type 1 diabetes. CDR3 size: 15 residues. Trimming removed 0 bases from V and 2 bases from J; junction bases left unmatched: 4. Germline-derived CDR1 and CDR2 are SGHNT and YYREEE (reference sequence). The entirety of the isolated RNA underwent reverse transcription, so expressed TCRB transcripts were sequenced. The protocol was immunoSEQ multiplex PCR, while the TCRdb copy is restricted to in-frame clones and leaves out a portion. The sample has around 240,000 clones; about 9.3% are singletons. Study-wide results and limits: Type 1 diabetes patients showed a moderate but significant shortening of TCRB CDR3s in all four CD4+ subsets.

Comments on this clone: Antigen unknown.

The specimen was naive CD4+ T cells from blood. The TCR originated in a woman aged 18-29 years in good health. The gene calls are TRBV5-4 and TRBJ1-1; 7 bases line up with TRBD1. The CDR3 nucleotides read TGTGCCAGCAGCTTGGGGGGACAGACTAACACTGAAGCTTTCTTT. Translating gives CASSLGGQTNTEAFF.